This is a list of T cell receptor beta chains from one sample in a study of blood T cell repertoires in COVID-19. Some clones are missing from TCRdb's copy, which holds only in-frame ones; the method was immunoSEQ multiplex PCR. The data contain some 45,000 clones, 88% of them singletons. Sequenced: peripheral blood. The receptors derive from a human donor with active COVID-19. The donor label of this sample is uncertain. Each CDR3 is given with its conserved first and last residue. The D gene is left open where the match is weak. Size tells how often a clone was seen (once, few, many) or the class of an expanded clone, and some rows leave it out.

D	V	J	size	DNA	CDR3
TRBD2	TRBV9	TRBJ2-5	-	TGTGCCAGCAGCCCCACTTCTAGCGGGAGGTGGGAGACCCAGTACTTC	CASSPTSSGRWETQYF
-	TRBV6-1	TRBJ1-6	-	TGTGCCAGCAGTGAAGGACAGTCCTATAATTCACCCCTCCACTTT	CASSEGQSYNSPLHF
-	TRBV7-2	TRBJ1-4	-	TGTGCCAGCAGCTCCTGGGGACAAGGGACTAATGAAAAACTGTTTTTT	CASSSWGQGTNEKLFF
-	TRBV5-1	TRBJ1-1	-	TGCGCCAGCAGCTGGGACTTTGGGGACGGCACTGAAGCTTTCTTT	CASSWDFGDGTEAFF
TRBD1	TRBV19	TRBJ2-7	-	TGTGCCAGTAGCCTACCGGGACAGGGGGCCTACGAGCAGTACTTC	CASSLPGQGAYEQYF
TRBD2	TRBV3-1/TRBV3-2	TRBJ2-7	-	TGTGCCAGCAGCCACGGCGGGAGGGCCCCCGAGCAGTACTTC	CASSHGGRAPEQYF
-	TRBV7-9	TRBJ1-6	once	TGTGCCAGCAGCTTAAACACAGCCATACTTTCACCCCTCCACTTT	CASSLNTAILSPLHF
TRBD1	TRBV28	TRBJ1-2	-	TGTGCCAGCAGTTTTGGACAGGTCGATTATGGCTACACCTTC	CASSFGQVDYGYTF
-	TRBV6-5	TRBJ1-1	-	TGTGCCAGCAGTTACGACAGCCCGAACACTGAAGCTTTCTTT	CASSYDSPNTEAFF
-	TRBV28	TRBJ1-1	-	TGTGCCAGCAGTTTATTGACAGTCACGAACACTGAAGCTTTCTTT	CASSLLTVTNTEAFF
TRBD2	TRBV6-5	TRBJ2-1	-	TGTGCCAGCAGTTCTGGACTAGCGGCCTACAATGAGCAGTTCTTC	CASSSGLAAYNEQFF
TRBD1	TRBV7-2	TRBJ1-2	-	TGTGCCAGCAGCTTAGTCCCAGGGGGCTACGGCTACACCTTC	CASSLVPGGYGYTF
TRBD2	TRBV5-1	TRBJ2-1	once	TGCGCCAGCAGCCCGGGACTAGCGGACGACAATGAGCAGTTCTTC	CASSPGLADDNEQFF
-	TRBV7-8	TRBJ1-5	-	TGTGCCAGCAGCCGAGTGGGGCCCTATAGCAATCAGCCCCAGCATTTT	CASSRVGPYSNQPQHF
TRBD2	TRBV7-2	TRBJ2-7	-	TGTGCCAGCAGCTTTGGACTAGCGGGAGCCTACGAGCAGTACTTC	CASSFGLAGAYEQYF
TRBD1	TRBV2	TRBJ1-2	once	TGTGCCAGCAGGGACAGGGTTTTGGTAGACTATGGCTACACCTTC	CASRDRVLVDYGYTF
TRBD2	TRBV6-5	TRBJ2-1	-	TGTGCCAGCAGACGGACTAGCGGGAGTTACAATGAGCAGTTCTTC	CASRRTSGSYNEQFF
TRBD1	TRBV25-1	TRBJ2-1	-	TGTGCCAGCAGACCCCGGGGGGACAGGGGGCTTGGTGAGCAGTTCTTC	CASRPRGDRGLGEQFF
TRBD2	TRBV28	TRBJ2-1	-	TGTGCCAGCAACCACGGGGGTAGCGGGAGTCCCCTTCAGTTCTTC	CASNHGGSGSPLQFF
-	TRBV27	TRBJ1-1	-	TGTGCCAGCAGTTCTGTCCGGACAGCCTTGGGCACTGAAGCTTTCTTT	CASSSVRTALGTEAFF
-	TRBV6-6	TRBJ2-1	-	TGTGCCAGCAGGCCCGGACAGACACTCTACAATGAGCAGTTCTTC	CASRPGQTLYNEQFF
TRBD2	TRBV28	TRBJ2-3	once	TGTGCCAGTAACTCGGCGGGAGTAGCAGATACGCAGTATTTT	CASNSAGVADTQYF
-	TRBV11-2	TRBJ2-7	-	TGTGCCAGCAGCTCAAGGAGTGTATACGAGCAGTACTTC	CASSSRSVYEQYF
TRBD2	TRBV6-5	TRBJ2-3	once	TGTGCCAGCGCTAGCGGGAGGGCCATGACAGATACGCAGTATTTT	CASASGRAMTDTQYF
-	TRBV4-2	TRBJ1-2	few	TGTGCCAGCAGCCAAGAGGGCCGCTACACCTTC	CASSQEGRYTF
-	TRBV3-1/TRBV3-2	TRBJ2-7	-	TGTGCCAGCAGCCAAGAGATCGCGTCATGGTCCTACGAGCAGTACTTC	CASSQEIASWSYEQYF
TRBD1	TRBV7-3	TRBJ2-1	few	TGTGCCAGCAGCTTATTTGGGACAGGGGAACGGCAGTTCTTC	CASSLFGTGERQFF
TRBD1	TRBV29-1	TRBJ2-5	once	TGCAGCGTTATAAGCGGACAGGGGTACACCCAGTACTTC	CSVISGQGYTQYF
-	TRBV5-1	TRBJ2-2	once	TGCGCCAGCAGGGAGGGCATGAACACCGGGGAGCTGTTTTTT	CASREGMNTGELFF
-	TRBV19	TRBJ2-3	-	TGTGCCAGTAGTATGGGCAGATTAGATACGCAGTATTTT	CASSMGRLDTQYF
-	TRBV28	TRBJ2-1	-	TGTGCCAGCAGTCCAGACGAGGAGGCTAGTCGTCTCAATGAGCAGTTCTTC	CASSPDEEASRLNEQFF
TRBD2	TRBV4-3	TRBJ2-1	few	TGCGCCAGCAGCAGTGGGCGGGAGTTAAATGAGCAGTTCTTC	CASSSGRELNEQFF
TRBD1	TRBV5-6	TRBJ2-2	once	TGTGCCAGCAGCTCATATACACAGGGGCGAGGGACCGGGGAGCTGTTTTTT	CASSSYTQGRGTGELFF
TRBD1	TRBV5-1	TRBJ2-7	once	TGCGCCAGCAGTCCGGGACAGGGGGGCCACGAGCAGTACTTC	CASSPGQGGHEQYF
-	TRBV7-6	TRBJ2-6	once	TGTGCCAGCGGCTTTCTAGGATCTGGGGCCAACGTCCTGACTTTC	CASGFLGSGANVLTF
TRBD1	TRBV3-1/TRBV3-2	TRBJ2-1	-	TGTGCCAGCAGCCAACGGGACAGGAACTACAATGAGCAGTTCTTC	CASSQRDRNYNEQFF
TRBD1	TRBV19	TRBJ2-5	-	TGTGCCAGTAGTCTATGGACAGGTACCCAAGAGACCCAGTACTTC	CASSLWTGTQETQYF
-	TRBV4-1	TRBJ2-7	-	TGCGCCAGCAGTCGAATCGGCTACGAGCAGTACTTC	CASSRIGYEQYF
TRBD1	TRBV9	TRBJ1-5	-	TGTGCCAGCAGCGTGGGACAGGGGGAAGCGGCGAGCAATCAGCCCCAGCATTTT	CASSVGQGEAASNQPQHF
TRBD2	TRBV19	TRBJ2-4	-	TGTGCCAGTAGTGGGACTAGCGGGGCCACTGGCATTCAGTACTTC	CASSGTSGATGIQYF
-	TRBV5-4	TRBJ2-1	-	TGTGCCAGCAGCTTGACAGGGAATGAGCAGTTCTTC	CASSLTGNEQFF
-	TRBV4-1	TRBJ1-1	-	TGCGCCAGCAGGGGACTGCTTAAGGGCACTGAAGCTTTCTTT	CASRGLLKGTEAFF
TRBD2	TRBV29-1	TRBJ2-3	-	TGCAGCGTTACTCTAGCGGGGGGTTGGGGTACGCAGTATTTT	CSVTLAGGWGTQYF
-	TRBV30	TRBJ1-3	-	TGTGCCTGGAGTGTTGGCGGGTTGGTCGGAAACACCATATATTTT	CAWSVGGLVGNTIYF
-	TRBV2	TRBJ2-1	-	TGTGCCAGCAGGACCCAAAAGGACTTCTACAATGAGCAGTTCTTC	CASRTQKDFYNEQFF
-	TRBV7-9	TRBJ1-5	-	TGTGCCAGCAGTCCCGACAGGTTCGGCAATCAGCCCCAGCATTTT	CASSPDRFGNQPQHF
-	TRBV19	TRBJ1-1	few	TGTGCCAGTGGGGACTATTTGAACACTGAAGCTTTCTTT	CASGDYLNTEAFF
TRBD1	TRBV9	TRBJ2-7	-	TGTGCCAGCAGCCTGCGAGACAGGGGATTCTACGAGCAGTACTTC	CASSLRDRGFYEQYF
-	TRBV29-1	TRBJ1-2	-	TGCAGCGTTGAAAGGGGCGAGGGCTACACCTTC	CSVERGEGYTF
-	TRBV6-2/TRBV6-3	TRBJ2-7	few	TGTGCCAGCAGTGAGACGGGACTCTACGAGCAGTACTTC	CASSETGLYEQYF
TRBD2	TRBV28	TRBJ2-1	-	TGTGCCAGCTCCGGGACTAGCGTATACAATGAGCAGTTCTTC	CASSGTSVYNEQFF
-	TRBV9	TRBJ2-5	-	TGTGCCAGCAGCTCGTCTAACCAAGAGACCCAGTACTTC	CASSSSNQETQYF
-	TRBV7-2	TRBJ2-2	-	TGTGCCAGCAGCCCCCAGGGCGTTTCGAACACCGGGGAGCTGTTTTTT	CASSPQGVSNTGELFF
-	TRBV5-1	TRBJ2-2	-	TGCGCCAGCAGCTTGGTGGGAGTCGGGGTAAACACCGGGGAGCTGTTTTTT	CASSLVGVGVNTGELFF
-	TRBV5-1	TRBJ2-1	-	TGCGCCAGCAGCACTCAGGGTTGGCAGTTCTTC	CASSTQGWQFF